This T cell receptor (beta chain) was recorded in a study of blood T cell repertoires in COVID-19 (dated by TCRdb to the early 2020s). Study-level background: The collaborator samples originated in the United States, Italy and Spain and spanned the acute and convalescent phases of COVID-19. The repertoires were made available in a free public database intended to serve as a resource for research on the immune response to SARS-CoV-2. HLA class I and class II types, where available, came from metadata supplied by the sample provider rather than from assay-based typing. Deeply sampled blood TCRbeta repertoires from subjects exposed to, actively infected with, or recovered from COVID-19 were included in the dataset. Sample metadata almost always included a de-identified subject ID, COVID-19 status, age in years and sex. The samples were drawn from the first 160 participants of the ongoing ImmuneRACE study and from some 1,300 subjects provided by 6 global collaborators. The material from the prospective study consisted of cDNA or gDNA derived from T cells, B-cell-depleted T cells, or PBMCs. General study outcomes and caveats: The amount of clinical and demographic metadata varied by source and participant and was provided uncurated.

Turning to this clone: Its antigen is still unknown. Nothing much larger sits one base from this clone, and base qualities are not available.

V lost 0 bases and J lost 5 bases, and the count of bases not matched to a germline gene is 2. From the germline V gene (reference sequence), CDR1 is GTSNPN and CDR2 is SVGIG. The CDR3 runs 14 amino acids, cysteine and phenylalanine included. Only the CDR3 portion is preserved as DNA: 42 bases, with reading frame beginning at the first base. TCRbeta CDR3 regions were amplified from genomic DNA by means of the immunoSEQ Assay, a bias-controlled multiplex PCR. For the original study's pipeline: The number of nucleated cells in each sample was estimated from the amplification of reference gene primers within the assay. Sequence reads were collapsed and filtered to measure the absolute abundance of every unique TCRbeta CDR3 rearrangement. For each sample, productive Simpson clonality was calculated as the square root of Simpson's diversity index over productive rearrangements. In TCRdb, the immuneACCESS table is reduced to in-frame sequences with V and J assigned. These tables do not hold every clone; where another copy was compared, an unresolved V gene accounts for under half, and the others remain unexplained. V and J calls plus clone size are reproduced from that table; the DNA served to infer D and trimming. Recorded for this sample are 15,000 or so clones; roughly four fifths of them occurred a single time. The biggest ten clones account for approximately 20% of the sample.

Each collaborating institution followed its own protocols to collect whole blood in K2EDTA tubes. For TCRbeta analysis, collaborators shipped samples as frozen whole blood, isolated PBMCs, or DNA extracted from either of those sample types. The receptor was isolated from an elderly man with active COVID-19. The chain uses TRBV30 and TRBJ2-3, with 10 junctional bases fitting TRBD2. The sequencing sample was made of peripheral blood. Read as DNA, the sequence is TGTGCCTGGAGTGTAGCTAGCGGGAGAGATACGCAGTATTTT. Its coded protein is CAWSVASGRDTQYF.